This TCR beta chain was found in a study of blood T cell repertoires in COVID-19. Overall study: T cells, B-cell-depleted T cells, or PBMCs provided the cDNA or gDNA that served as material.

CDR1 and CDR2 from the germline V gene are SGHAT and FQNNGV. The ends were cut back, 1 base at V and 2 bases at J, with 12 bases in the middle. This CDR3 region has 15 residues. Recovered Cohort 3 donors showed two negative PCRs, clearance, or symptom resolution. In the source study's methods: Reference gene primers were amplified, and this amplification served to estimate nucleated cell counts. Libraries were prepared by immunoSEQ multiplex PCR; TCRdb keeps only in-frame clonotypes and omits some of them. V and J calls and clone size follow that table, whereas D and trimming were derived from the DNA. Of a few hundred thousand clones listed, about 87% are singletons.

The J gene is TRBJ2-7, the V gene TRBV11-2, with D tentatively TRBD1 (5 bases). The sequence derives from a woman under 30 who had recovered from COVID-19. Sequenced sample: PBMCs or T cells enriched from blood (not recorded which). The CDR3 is CASSLGWGSTYEQYF. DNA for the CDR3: TGTGCCAGCAGCTTAGGTTGGGGCAGTACCTACGAGCAGTACTTC.